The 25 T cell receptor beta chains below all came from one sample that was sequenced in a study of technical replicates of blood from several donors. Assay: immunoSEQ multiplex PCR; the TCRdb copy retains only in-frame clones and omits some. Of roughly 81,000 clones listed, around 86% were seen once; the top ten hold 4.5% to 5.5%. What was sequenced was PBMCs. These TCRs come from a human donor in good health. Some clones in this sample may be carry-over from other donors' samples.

CDR3 sequence (DNA): TGTGCCAGCAGCTTGGCTACTGTCCCGAATACGCAGTATTTT. Amino acids: CASSLATVPNTQYF. The chain combines TRBV5-6 with TRBJ2-3; no firm D call. The CDR3 runs 14 residues. Germline CDR1 SGHDT, CDR2 YYEEEE. V lost 0 bases and J lost 7, with 12 bases in between.

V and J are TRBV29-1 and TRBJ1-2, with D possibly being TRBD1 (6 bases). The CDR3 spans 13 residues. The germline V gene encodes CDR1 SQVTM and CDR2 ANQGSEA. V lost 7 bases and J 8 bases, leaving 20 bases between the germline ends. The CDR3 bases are TGCAGCGCCGGTGAGGGACACCTTGGGGGCTACACCTTC. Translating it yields CSAGEGHLGGYTF.

CDR3 sequence: CASSPTGGKNEQYF. As DNA, the CDR3 is TGTGCCAGCAGTCCGACAGGGGGCAAGAACGAGCAGTACTTC. The chain links TRBV2 to TRBJ2-7; TRBD1 matches 10 bases. The CDR3 sequence is 14 residues long. Trimming removed 5 bases from V and 5 bases from J; junction bases left unmatched: 6. CDR1 is SNHLY and CDR2 is FYNNEI in the germline V gene.

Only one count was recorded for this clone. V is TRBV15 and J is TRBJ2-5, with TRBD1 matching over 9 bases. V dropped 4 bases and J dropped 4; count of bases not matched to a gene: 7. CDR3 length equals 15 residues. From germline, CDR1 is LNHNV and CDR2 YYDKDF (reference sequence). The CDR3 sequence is CATSNPGQGSETQYF. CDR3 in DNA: TGTGCCACCAGCAATCCGGGACAGGGATCAGAGACCCAGTACTTC.

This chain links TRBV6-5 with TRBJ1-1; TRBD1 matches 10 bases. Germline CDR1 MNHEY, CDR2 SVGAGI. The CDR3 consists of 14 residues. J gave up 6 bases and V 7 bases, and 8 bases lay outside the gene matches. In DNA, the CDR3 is TGTGCCAGCACCAAGGACAGGGGGTCTTCTGAAGCTTTCTTT. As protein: CASTKDRGSSEAFF.

This CDR3 is CASSYLDRQGAIGYTF. CDR3 nucleotides: TGTGCCAGCAGTTACCTAGATAGACAGGGGGCGATTGGCTACACCTTC. This chain links TRBV6-6 with TRBJ1-2; 10 bases are shared with TRBD1. This CDR3 has 16 residues. The germline V gene has CDR1 MNHNY and CDR2 SVGAGI (reference sequence). V was pared by 2 bases and J by 7 bases, with 10 bases of the junction left unmatched.

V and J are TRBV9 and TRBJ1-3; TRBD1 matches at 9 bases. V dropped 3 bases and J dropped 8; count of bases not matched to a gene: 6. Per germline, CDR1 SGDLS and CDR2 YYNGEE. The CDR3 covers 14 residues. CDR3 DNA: TGTGCCAGCAGCGCCAGACAGGGGGTGGACACCATATATTTT. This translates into CASSARQGVDTIYF.

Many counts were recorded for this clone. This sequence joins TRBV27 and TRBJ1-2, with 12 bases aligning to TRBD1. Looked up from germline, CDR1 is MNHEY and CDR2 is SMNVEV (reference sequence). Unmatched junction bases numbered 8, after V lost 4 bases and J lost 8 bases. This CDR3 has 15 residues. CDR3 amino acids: CASSWGQGAPGGYTF. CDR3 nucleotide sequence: TGTGCCAGCAGTTGGGGACAGGGGGCTCCAGGGGGCTACACCTTC.

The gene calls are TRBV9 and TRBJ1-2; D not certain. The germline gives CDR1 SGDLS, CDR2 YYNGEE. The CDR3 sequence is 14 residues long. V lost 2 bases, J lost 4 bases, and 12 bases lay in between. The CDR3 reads CASSVDREGYGYTF. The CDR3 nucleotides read TGTGCCAGCAGCGTCGACCGGGAAGGCTATGGCTACACCTTC. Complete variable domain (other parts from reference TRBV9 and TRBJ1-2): DSGVTQTPKHLITATGQRVTLRCSPRSGDLSVYWYQQSLDQGLQFLIQYYNGEERAKGNILERFSAQQFPDLHSELNLSSLELGDSALYFCASSVDREGYGYTFGSGTRLTVV.

Written as DNA, the CDR3 is TGTGCCAGCAGCTTGGCTAGCTCGACGCAGTATTTT. It codes for CASSLASSTQYF. V usage is TRBV5-6 and J usage is TRBJ2-3; TRBD2 might be the D (5 bases). Trimming removed 0 bases at V and 9 bases at J, with 8 bases between. This CDR3 region has 12 residues. The germline gives CDR1 SGHDT, CDR2 YYEEEE.

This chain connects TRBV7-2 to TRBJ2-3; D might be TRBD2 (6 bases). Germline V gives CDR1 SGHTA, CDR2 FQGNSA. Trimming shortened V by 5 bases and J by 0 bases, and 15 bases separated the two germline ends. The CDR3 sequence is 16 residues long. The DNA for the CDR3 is TGTGCCAGCAGCCCACGGGGGAGAACTAGCACAGATACGCAGTATTTT. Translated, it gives CASSPRGRTSTDTQYF.

The CDR3 sequence: CASSSPGNTEAFF. The CDR3 coding sequence is TGTGCCAGCAGTTCTCCGGGGAACACTGAAGCTTTCTTT. This chain links TRBV5-4 with TRBJ1-1; D remains ambiguous. This CDR3 spans 13 amino acids. From germline, CDR1 is SGHNT and CDR2 YYREEE (reference sequence). Trimming pared 5 bases from V and 1 base from J, leaving 9 bases between.

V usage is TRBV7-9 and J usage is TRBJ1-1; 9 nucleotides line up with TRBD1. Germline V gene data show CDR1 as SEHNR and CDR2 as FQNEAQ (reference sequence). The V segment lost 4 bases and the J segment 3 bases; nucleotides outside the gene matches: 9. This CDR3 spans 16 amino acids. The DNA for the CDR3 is TGTGCCAGCAGCTCCGGGACAGGGTTCGAGGACACTGAAGCTTTCTTT. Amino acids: CASSSGTGFEDTEAFF. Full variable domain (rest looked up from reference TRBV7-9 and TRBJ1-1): DTGVSQNPRHKITKRGQNVTFRCDPISEHNRLYWYRQTLGQGPEFLTYFQNEAQLEKSRLLSDRFSAERPKGSFSTLEIQRTEQGDSAMYLCASSSGTGFEDTEAFFGQGTRLTVV.

This chain's CDR3 is CASSPGLAGVGEETQYF. The CDR3 DNA reads as TGTGCCAGCAGCCCGGGACTAGCGGGGGTTGGAGAAGAGACCCAGTACTTC. The chain employs TRBV13 and TRBJ2-5, with 14 bases that match TRBD2. Germline V gene lookup returns CDR1 PRHDT and CDR2 FYEKMQ (reference sequence). The trim removed 5 bases at V and 3 bases at J, leaving 8 bases unmatched. The length of the CDR3 is 17 residues.

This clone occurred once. CDR3 DNA sequence: TGTGCCAGCAGGAGACAGGGGTTAGAGAACACTGAAGCTTTCTTT. It specifies CASRRQGLENTEAFF. The chain links TRBV2 to TRBJ1-1, with TRBD1 matching 8 bases. The CDR3 totals 15 residues. The trim removed 6 bases at V and 1 base at J, leaving 7 bases unmatched. CDR1 SNHLY and CDR2 FYNNEI come from the germline V gene. Full variable domain (missing parts from reference TRBV2 and TRBJ1-1): EPEVTQTPSHQVTQMGQEVILRCVPISNHLYFYWYRQILGQKVEFLVSFYNNEISEKSEIFDDQFSVERPDGSNFTLKIRSTKLEDSAMYFCASRRQGLENTEAFFGQGTRLTVV.

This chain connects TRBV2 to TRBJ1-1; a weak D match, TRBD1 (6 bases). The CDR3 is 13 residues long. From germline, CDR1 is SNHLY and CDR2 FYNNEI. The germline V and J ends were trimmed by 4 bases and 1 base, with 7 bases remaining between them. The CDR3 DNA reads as TGTGCCAGCAGTGGACAGGCGAACACTGAAGCTTTCTTT. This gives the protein CASSGQANTEAFF.

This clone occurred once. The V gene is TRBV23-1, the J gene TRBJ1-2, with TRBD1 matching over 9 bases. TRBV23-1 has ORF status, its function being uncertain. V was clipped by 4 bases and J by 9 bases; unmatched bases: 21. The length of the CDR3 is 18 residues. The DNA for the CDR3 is TGCGCCAGCAGTCTGCAATCCGGGACAGGGAGTCGCCTTCGATGCTACACCTTC. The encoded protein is CASSLQSGTGSRLRCYTF.

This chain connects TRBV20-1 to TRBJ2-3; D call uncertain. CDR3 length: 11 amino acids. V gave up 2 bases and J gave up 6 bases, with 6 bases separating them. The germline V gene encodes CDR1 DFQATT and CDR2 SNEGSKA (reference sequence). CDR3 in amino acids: CSARSGDTQYF. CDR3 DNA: TGCAGTGCTAGAAGTGGCGATACGCAGTATTTT.

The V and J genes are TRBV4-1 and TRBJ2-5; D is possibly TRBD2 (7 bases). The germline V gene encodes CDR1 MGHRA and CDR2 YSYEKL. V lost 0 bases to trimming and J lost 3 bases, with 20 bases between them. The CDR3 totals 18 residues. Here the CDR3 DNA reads TGCGCCAGCAGCCAAGATCTGATGGTGGGGGGGCTCAAAGAGACCCAGTACTTC. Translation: CASSQDLMVGGLKETQYF.

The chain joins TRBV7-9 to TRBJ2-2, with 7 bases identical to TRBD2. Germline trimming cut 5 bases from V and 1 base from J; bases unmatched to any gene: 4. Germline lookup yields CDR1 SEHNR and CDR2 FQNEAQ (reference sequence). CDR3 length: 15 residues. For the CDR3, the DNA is TGTGCCAGCAGCCCTTCTAGCGGGAACACCGGGGAGCTGTTTTTT. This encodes CASSPSSGNTGELFF.

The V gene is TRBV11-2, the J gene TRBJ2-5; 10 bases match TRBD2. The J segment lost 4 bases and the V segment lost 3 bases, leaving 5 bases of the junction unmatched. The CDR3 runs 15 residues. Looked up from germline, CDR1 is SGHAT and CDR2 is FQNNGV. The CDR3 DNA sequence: TGTGCCAGCAGCTTCAAGCGGGGGGGCACAGAGACCCAGTACTTC. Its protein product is CASSFKRGGTETQYF.

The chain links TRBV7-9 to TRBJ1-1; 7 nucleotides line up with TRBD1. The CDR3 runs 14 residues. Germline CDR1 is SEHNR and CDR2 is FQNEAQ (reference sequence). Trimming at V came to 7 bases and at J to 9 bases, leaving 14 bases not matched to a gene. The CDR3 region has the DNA TGTGCCAGCATCCGTGAAAAGGGACAGTATAAAGCTTTCTTT. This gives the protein CASIREKGQYKAFF.

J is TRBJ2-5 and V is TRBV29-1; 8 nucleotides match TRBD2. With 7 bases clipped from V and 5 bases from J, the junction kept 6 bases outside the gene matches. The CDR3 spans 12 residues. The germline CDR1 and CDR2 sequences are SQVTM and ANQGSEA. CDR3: CSGAGGRETQYF. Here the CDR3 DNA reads TGCAGCGGGGCGGGAGGAAGGGAGACCCAGTACTTC.

Here the CDR3 DNA reads TGTGCCTGGAGTGAACACAGGGGGCAGGCTCAGCCCCAGCATTTT. Translated: CAWSEHRGQAQPQHF. J is TRBJ1-5 and V is TRBV30; 9 positions match TRBD1. The CDR3 is 15 amino acids. Per germline, CDR1 GTSNPN and CDR2 SVGIG (reference sequence). J was trimmed by 6 bases and V by 1 base; bases with no gene match: 7.

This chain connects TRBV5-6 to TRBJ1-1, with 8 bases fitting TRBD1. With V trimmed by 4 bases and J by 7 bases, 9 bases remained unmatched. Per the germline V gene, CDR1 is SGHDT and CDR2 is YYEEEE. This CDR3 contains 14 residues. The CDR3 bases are TGTGCCAGCAGCCTGCCGGACAGGGAGCTTGAAGCTTTCTTT. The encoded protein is CASSLPDRELEAFF.